These 18 T cell receptor beta chains were sequenced from one sample in a study of cytomegalovirus exposure and HLA in healthy donors. 13 Jbeta primers and 60 Vbeta primers were used for the PCR. Repertoires were generated with immunoSEQ multiplex PCR, while TCRdb's copy carries only in-frame clones and drops some. The sample holds almost 95,000 clones, about three fifths seen once. The specimen was PBMCs. The receptors here all came from a man aged 25-45 years in good health and CMV-seronegative.

The chain joins TRBV7-2 to TRBJ1-4, with 9 bases fitting TRBD1. J lost 5 bases, V lost 4 bases, and 2 bases had no gene match. The CDR3 spans 14 residues. Looked up from germline, CDR1 is SGHTA and CDR2 is FQGNSA. Written as DNA, the CDR3 is TGTGCCAGCAGCTCCGGGACAGGGAATGAAAAACTGTTTTTT. This gives the protein CASSSGTGNEKLFF.

The chain has TRBV7-6 and TRBJ2-5, with TRBD1 matching 8 bases. Trimming removed 1 base from V and 4 bases from J; junction bases left unmatched: 2. Germline V gene data show CDR1 as SGHVS and CDR2 as FNYEAQ. CDR3 length: 14 residues. CDR3 bases: TGTGCCAGCAGCTTAGGGGGGACAGGAGAGACCCAGTACTTC. Its translation: CASSLGGTGETQYF.

V usage is TRBV10-3 and J usage is TRBJ2-3, with 16 nucleotides matching TRBD2. Unmatched junction bases numbered 10, after V lost 4 bases and J lost 6 bases. This CDR3 contains 18 residues. The V gene's germline CDR1 is ENHRY and CDR2 SYGVKD. CDR3 sequence reads: CAISGYSAGLAGGDTQYF. CDR3 nucleotides: TGTGCCATCAGTGGGTACTCAGCGGGACTAGCGGGGGGGGATACGCAGTATTTT.

This clone was counted only a few times. The germline gene is not matched at one end of the junction; a read error may be the cause. The gene calls are TRBV29-1 and TRBJ2-6; D may be TRBD2 (7 bases). The CDR3 loop spans 19 amino acids. Germline values: CDR1 SQVTM, CDR2 ANQGSEA. The CDR3 reads CSVEDRGGGRFSAANVLTF. The CDR3 nucleotides read TGCAGCGTTGAAGATAGGGGAGGGGGTAGATTCTCTGCGGCCAACGTCCTGACTTTC.

The V call is TRBV14, the J call TRBJ1-4; D not resolved. CDR1 is SGHDN, CDR2 FVKESK, per germline. Trimming shortened V by 1 base and J by 4 bases, and 10 bases separated the two germline ends. The CDR3 spans 15 residues. CDR3 nucleotide sequence: TGTGCCAGCAGCCAAGTAGGACTTATTAATGAAAAACTGTTTTTT. It yields the protein CASSQVGLINEKLFF.

The V call is TRBV9, the J call TRBJ2-7, with 8 bases lining up with TRBD2. Germline assignment: CDR1 SGDLS and CDR2 YYNGEE. The CDR3 totals 14 residues. After removal of 2 bases from V and 3 bases from J, the junction contained 4 bases not matched to a gene. The CDR3 loop is CASSVAGGNYEQYF. The CDR3 DNA is TGTGCCAGCAGCGTCGCGGGAGGTAACTACGAGCAGTACTTC. The whole variable domain, filled in from reference TRBV9 and TRBJ2-7, reads DSGVTQTPKHLITATGQRVTLRCSPRSGDLSVYWYQQSLDQGLQFLIQYYNGEERAKGNILERFSAQQFPDLHSELNLSSLELGDSALYFCASSVAGGNYEQYFGPGTRLTVT.

This chain uses TRBV19 with TRBJ1-5; TRBD1 matches at 10 bases. Germline V gene sequence: CDR1 LNHDA, CDR2 SQIVND (reference sequence). After removal of 6 bases from V and 0 bases from J, the junction contained 2 bases not matched to a gene. The CDR3 totals 15 residues. The CDR3 DNA reads TGTGCCAGTAGGGGACAGGGGATTAGCAATCAGCCCCAGCATTTT. Translating gives CASRGQGISNQPQHF. The whole variable domain, filled in from reference TRBV19 and TRBJ1-5, reads DGGITQSPKYLFRKEGQNVTLSCEQNLNHDAMYWYRQDPGQGLRLIYYSQIVNDFQKGDIAEGYSVSREKKESFPLTVTSAQKNPTAFYLCASRGQGISNQPQHFGDGTRLSIL.

This sequence joins TRBV30 and TRBJ1-2; 7 nucleotides align to TRBD1. Germline V gives CDR1 GTSNPN, CDR2 SVGIG (reference sequence). This CDR3 has 15 amino acids. With V trimmed by 4 bases and J by 3 bases, 11 bases remained unmatched. DNA for the CDR3: TGTGCCTGGAAGGGGGCGGGACGGTCGGACTATGGCTACACCTTC. Residues: CAWKGAGRSDYGYTF.

A few counts support this clone. The chain links TRBV4-3 to TRBJ2-7, with a possible D match to TRBD1 (5 bases). V shed 3 bases and J shed 9 bases, with 15 bases lying between them. The CDR3 is made up of 13 amino acids. Germline V gene data show CDR1 as LGHNA and CDR2 as YSLEER. CDR3: CASSQGPRDRQYF. DNA for the CDR3: TGCGCCAGCAGCCAGGGTCCCAGGGATCGGCAGTACTTC.

The chain recombines TRBV7-2 with TRBJ1-2, with D perhaps matching TRBD1 (6 bases). The CDR3 has 15 amino acids. The V end was cut by 4 bases, the J end by 3 bases, with 15 bases between. Germline-derived CDR1 and CDR2 are SGHTA and FQGNSA. This chain's CDR3 is CASSSRSAGDYGYTF. In DNA form, the CDR3 reads TGTGCCAGCAGCTCCCGCTCCGCAGGGGACTATGGCTACACCTTC.

The chain employs TRBV4-1 and TRBJ2-1, with D possibly matching TRBD2 (5 bases). Germline loops: CDR1 MGHRA, CDR2 YSYEKL. The CDR3 consists of 17 residues. V lost 0 bases and J 0 bases, leaving 12 bases between the germline ends. CDR3 bases: TGCGCCAGCAGCCAAGACACTAGGTCTTCCTCCTACAATGAGCAGTTCTTC. It codes for CASSQDTRSSSYNEQFF.

This clone was seen only a few times. The chain links TRBV13 to TRBJ1-1; D gene ambiguous. CDR3 length equals 16 residues. The germline gives CDR1 PRHDT, CDR2 FYEKMQ (reference sequence). V gave up 2 bases and J gave up 2 bases, with 15 bases separating them. CDR3 nucleotides: TGTGCCAGCAGCTTACGTGCGACAAGAAAAAACACTGAAGCTTTCTTT. Translation: CASSLRATRKNTEAFF.

The chain links TRBV5-1 to TRBJ1-3; the D gene is possibly TRBD1 (6 bases). The CDR3 runs 19 residues. Germline assignment: CDR1 SGHRS and CDR2 YFSETQ. V lost 2 bases, J lost 0 bases, and 21 bases lay in between. The CDR3 loop is CASSLTGYGTTGSGNTIYF. CDR3 DNA: TGCGCCAGCAGCTTAACCGGGTATGGTACGACAGGCTCTGGAAACACCATATATTTT.

This chain connects TRBV9 to TRBJ1-3; D is ambiguous. This CDR3 has 15 amino acids. V lost 0 bases and J 4 bases, leaving 11 bases between the germline ends. Germline V gene lookup returns CDR1 SGDLS and CDR2 YYNGEE. CDR3 in amino acids: CASSVGAREGNTIYF. The DNA for the CDR3 is TGTGCCAGCAGCGTAGGGGCACGAGAGGGAAACACCATATATTTT.

The rearrangement links TRBV28 to TRBJ1-3; D may be TRBD1 (5 bases). Germline assignment: CDR1 MDHEN and CDR2 SYDVKM. The CDR3 covers 15 residues. V gave up 7 bases and J gave up 0 bases, with 13 bases separating them. DNA of the CDR3: TGTGCCAGCAACAGGACACCATACTCTGGAAACACCATATATTTT. Encoded protein: CASNRTPYSGNTIYF. Filled out from reference TRBV28 and TRBJ1-3, the complete variable domain reads DVKVTQSSRYLVKRTGEKVFLECVQDMDHENMFWYRQDPGLGLRLIYFSYDVKMKEKGDIPEGYSVSREKKERFSLILESASTNQTSMYLCASNRTPYSGNTIYFGEGSWLTVV.

The rearrangement uses TRBV6-5 and TRBJ1-2; D is unresolved. CDR3 length: 13 amino acids. In germline, CDR1 is MNHEY, CDR2 SVGAGI. V was cut by 2 bases and J by 7 bases, with 11 bases left in between. The CDR3: CASSYTDGSGYTF. Written as DNA, the CDR3 is TGTGCCAGCAGTTACACCGACGGGTCTGGCTACACCTTC.

This clone was counted only a few times. The chain links TRBV5-4 to TRBJ2-1, with 8 bases identical to TRBD2. The trim removed 4 bases at V and 6 bases at J, leaving 3 bases unmatched. Germline CDR1 SGHNT, CDR2 YYREEE (reference sequence). This CDR3 spans 13 amino acids. CDR3 bases: TGTGCCAGCAGCGCCCTAGCGGGCAATGAGCAGTTCTTC. Translation gives CASSALAGNEQFF.

CDR3 residues: CASSDSYGSEVNEQFF. Here the CDR3 DNA reads TGTGCCAGCAGTGACTCGTACGGGAGCGAAGTCAATGAGCAGTTCTTC. This chain connects TRBV6-4 to TRBJ2-1, with D perhaps TRBD2 (6 bases). This CDR3 is built from 16 residues. V lost 0 bases, J lost 6 bases, and 15 bases lay in between. CDR1 is MRHNA, CDR2 SNTAGT, per germline.